This T cell receptor (beta chain) was captured in a study of shared clonotypes between healthy human individuals. Overall study context: Donors, aged 18 to 49, were two women and three men.

Trimming took 7 bases from V and 1 from J, leaving 16 bases between them. The CDR3 consists of 15 residues. The germline CDR1 and CDR2 sequences are MDHEN and SYDVKM. The table came from immunoSEQ multiplex PCR; TCRdb's copy has only in-frame clones and leaves some out. Among about 380,000 clones listed, 90% to 98% were seen once. In CD8 memory, CD45RO+ cells were put together with CCR7-negative CD45RA+ TemRA cells. This receptor was obtained from a man aged 25-45 years in good health. The sequenced sample was memory CD8+ T cells sorted from blood. Subset of the sample: CD45RO+ cells pooled with CCR7-negative TemRA cells. The chain joins TRBV28 to TRBJ2-5; D is undetermined. CDR3 loop: CASTRLGPPQETQYF. The CDR3 DNA sequence: TGTGCCAGCACGAGACTTGGCCCTCCCCAAGAGACCCAGTACTTC.